These T cell receptor beta chains were read from a single sample in a study of CD8 T cells in Susac syndrome. MiXCR was run by TCRdb on the immunoSEQ multiplex PCR reads, yielding one entry per CDR3 protein. The sample has about 120,000 distinct CDR3 sequences; 96% are singletons. Sequencing input: CD4+ T cells from PBMCs. Receptors were obtained from a human donor with Susac syndrome. Both conserved end residues are part of each CDR3. The D gene is left open where the match is weak. Clone size is not always given. Where it is, it says once, few, many or a class for expanded clones.

TRBJ2-3	TRBV3-1	-	-	TGTGCCAGCAGCCAGGCCGCGGGTGAGAGCACAGATACGCAGTATTTT	CASSQAAGESTDTQYF
TRBJ2-7	TRBV3-1	-	-	TGTGCCAGCAGCGGCCGACAGGCCGTGGAGCAGTACTTC	CASSGRQAVEQYF
TRBJ2-2	TRBV11-2	-	-	TGTGCCAGCAGCTTGCAGGGTCCTAAGCTGAACACCGGGGAGCTGTTTTTT	CASSLQGPKLNTGELFF
TRBJ2-4	TRBV30	-	-	TGTGCCTGGAGTCTCTCTCGGGGGGCTCAAAACATTCAGTACTTC	CAWSLSRGAQNIQYF
TRBJ2-1	TRBV28	-	TRBD2	TGTGCCAGCAGTTTCGGAGTCGGGCTAGCGGGATCCCGTGAGCAGTTCTTC	CASSFGVGLAGSREQFF
TRBJ2-5	TRBV5-4	-	TRBD2	TGTGCCAGCAGAACTAGCGGGAGTTCGGAGACCCAGTACTTC	CASRTSGSSETQYF
TRBJ2-5	TRBV29-1	-	-	TGCAGCGCTATTTCGCGGACCGAGACCCAGTACTTC	CSAISRTETQYF
TRBJ2-1	TRBV5-1	-	-	TGCGCCAGCAGCTTGCCTCTACACAATGAGCAGTTCTTC	CASSLPLHNEQFF
TRBJ1-5	TRBV30	-	-	TGTGCCTACCAGGGCGGCCATCAGCCCCAGCATTTT	CAYQGGHQPQHF
TRBJ1-2	TRBV20-1	-	TRBD1	TGCAGTGCTAGGCGTCCTTCGGGACAGGTCTATGGCTACACCTTC	CSARRPSGQVYGYTF
TRBJ2-7	TRBV3-1	once	-	TGTGCCAGCAGCCAAGTGCCGGGCGCCTACGAGCAGTACTTC	CASSQVPGAYEQYF
TRBJ2-5	TRBV29-1	-	-	TGCAGCGTTTCCCCCCTAGGGTTAAAGGGCCAAGAGACCCAGTACTTC	CSVSPLGLKGQETQYF
TRBJ2-1	TRBV20-1	-	TRBD2	TGCAGTGCAAGCGGGGTAGCGGGAGAGGAGGCCTACAATGAGCAGTTCTTC	CSASGVAGEEAYNEQFF
TRBJ2-5	TRBV14	-	TRBD1	TGTGCCAGCAGCCGAGACAGGGGAGAAGAGACCCAGTACTTC	CASSRDRGEETQYF
TRBJ1-2	TRBV12-3/TRBV12-4	-	-	TGTGCCAGCAGTTTAGGGCAGAGTAACTATGGCTACACCTTC	CASSLGQSNYGYTF
TRBJ2-3	TRBV18	-	TRBD1	TGTGCCAGCTCACCGACAGGGGGCAGCACAGATACGCAGTATTTT	CASSPTGGSTDTQYF
TRBJ2-5	TRBV4-3	once	TRBD1	TGCGCCAGCAGCCTGACACCTCTGAGGGGGCTAGAGACCCAGTACTTC	CASSLTPLRGLETQYF
TRBJ2-7	TRBV30	-	-	TGTGCCTGGAGTGAGTGGGGTACCGAGCAGTACTTC	CAWSEWGTEQYF
TRBJ2-1	TRBV5-1	-	-	TGCGCCAGCAGCTTGGACCTTCGCGCGTCGAGCTCCTACAATGAGCAGTTCTTC	CASSLDLRASSSYNEQFF
TRBJ2-7	TRBV24-1	-	TRBD1	TGTGCCACCAGTGATTCGACAGGGGCTGGCTACGAGCAGTACTTC	CATSDSTGAGYEQYF
TRBJ2-1	TRBV30	-	-	TGTGCCTGGAGTGTACAGGGATGGAATGAGCAGTTCTTC	CAWSVQGWNEQFF
TRBJ1-1	TRBV30	-	TRBD1	TGTGCCTGGGGCAGGGGGCGCGGATACACTGAAGCTTTCTTT	CAWGRGRGYTEAFF
TRBJ2-1	TRBV12-3/TRBV12-4	once	-	TGTGCCAGCAGCCAAAGGACTATGAATGAGCAGTTCTTC	CASSQRTMNEQFF
TRBJ2-5	TRBV13	-	-	TGTGCCAGCAGCTTAGGACAGGGACAAGAGACCCAGTACTTC	CASSLGQGQETQYF
TRBJ1-2	TRBV29-1	-	-	TGCAGCGTTGTAGAAAACTATGGCTACACCTTC	CSVVENYGYTF
TRBJ2-1	TRBV5-4	-	TRBD2	TGTGCCAGCAGCGCCGGGGGGGCCACCTTTGGTAATGAGCAGTTCTTC	CASSAGGATFGNEQFF
TRBJ2-1	TRBV28	-	TRBD2	TGTGCCAGCAATACTAGCGGGGCCCGTCGGTTCTTC	CASNTSGARRFF
TRBJ2-5	TRBV7-2	once	TRBD2	TGTGCCAGCAGCACCCATGGGGGGGTGGAGACCCAGTACTTC	CASSTHGGVETQYF
TRBJ2-5	TRBV7-6	-	TRBD2	TGTGCCAGCAGCTTATTCGGCGGGGGAGAGACCCAGTACTTC	CASSLFGGGETQYF
TRBJ1-1	TRBV2	-	-	TGTGCCAGCAGTGAACGGCGGATGAACACTGAAGCTTTCTTT	CASSERRMNTEAFF
TRBJ2-1	TRBV20-1	-	TRBD1	TGCAGTGCTAGGGGCGGGACAGGGACTTACAATGAGCAGTTCTTC	CSARGGTGTYNEQFF
TRBJ2-7	TRBV20-1	-	TRBD2	TGCAGTGCTGTTCTGAACGGGAGGGCCTACGAGCAGTACTTC	CSAVLNGRAYEQYF
TRBJ2-7	TRBV28	-	-	TGTGCCAGCAGCGGTGGGCCAGTAACCGAGCAGTACTTC	CASSGGPVTEQYF
TRBJ2-5	TRBV18	-	TRBD1	TGTGCCAGCTCACCCGGGACAGGGGAATTTGGGACCCAGTACTTC	CASSPGTGEFGTQYF
TRBJ2-2	TRBV20-1	-	TRBD1	TGCAGTGCTTTACAGGGGGCTCCCTACACCGGGGAGCTGTTTTTT	CSALQGAPYTGELFF
TRBJ1-5	TRBV15	-	TRBD1	TGTGCCACCAGCAGGCAGACAGGGGCTACGACCAATCAGCCCCAGCATTTT	CATSRQTGATTNQPQHF
TRBJ2-3	TRBV12-3/TRBV12-4	-	TRBD2	TGTGCCAGCAGCCGAGGGACTACCGATACGCAGTATTTT	CASSRGTTDTQYF
TRBJ2-2	TRBV29-1	-	TRBD2	TGCAGCGCCCAGAGGACTAGCGGGAACACCGGGGAGCTGTTTTTT	CSAQRTSGNTGELFF
TRBJ2-7	TRBV18	few	-	TGTGCCAGCTCACCGGACGGATCCTACGAGCAGTACTTC	CASSPDGSYEQYF
TRBJ2-7	TRBV6-6	-	TRBD2	TGTGCCAGCAGTTTCACTAGCGGCCACGAGCAGTACTTC	CASSFTSGHEQYF
TRBJ1-2	TRBV30	-	-	TGTGCCTGGAGTCGGGAGGGGGTCCAAGGCTACACCTTC	CAWSREGVQGYTF
TRBJ1-2	TRBV24-1	-	TRBD1	TGTGCCACCCGGGGCAGGGGGCTTGGCTATGGCTACACCTTC	CATRGRGLGYGYTF
TRBJ2-7	TRBV3-1	-	TRBD2	TGTGCCAGCAGCCAAGGGACTCTCGCGGGAGTCTACGAGCAGTACTTC	CASSQGTLAGVYEQYF
TRBJ2-5	TRBV24-1	once	-	TGTGCCACCAAGGGCTCCCAAGAGACCCAGTACTTC	CATKGSQETQYF
TRBJ2-1	TRBV5-1	-	TRBD1	TGCGCCAGCAGCTTGCAGGACAGGGCCTACAATGAGCAGTTCTTC	CASSLQDRAYNEQFF
TRBJ2-1	TRBV6-2/TRBV6-3	once	-	TGTGCCAGCTCCGGACTGGCCTACAATGAGCAGTTCTTC	CASSGLAYNEQFF
TRBJ2-3	TRBV12-3/TRBV12-4	-	-	TGTGCCAGCAGTTCGTTGGGATACACAGATACGCAGTATTTT	CASSSLGYTDTQYF